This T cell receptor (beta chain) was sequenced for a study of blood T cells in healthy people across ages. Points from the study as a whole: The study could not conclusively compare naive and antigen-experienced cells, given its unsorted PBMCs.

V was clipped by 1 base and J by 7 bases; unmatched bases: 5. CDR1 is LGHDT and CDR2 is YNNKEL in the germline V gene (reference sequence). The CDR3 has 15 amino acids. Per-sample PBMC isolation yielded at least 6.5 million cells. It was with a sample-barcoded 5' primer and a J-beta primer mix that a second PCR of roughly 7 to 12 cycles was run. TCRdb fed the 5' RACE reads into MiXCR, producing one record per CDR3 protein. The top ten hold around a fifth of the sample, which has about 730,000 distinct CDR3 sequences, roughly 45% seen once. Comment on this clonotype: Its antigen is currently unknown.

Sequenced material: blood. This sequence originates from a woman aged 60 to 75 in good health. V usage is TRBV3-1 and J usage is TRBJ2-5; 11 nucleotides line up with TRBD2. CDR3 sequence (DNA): TGTGCCAGCAGCCAAGGCCCGACTAGCGGGATGACCCAGTACTTC. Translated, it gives CASSQGPTSGMTQYF.